This T cell receptor beta chain is from a study of T cells expressing NK-cell markers. TCRdb reprocessed the 5' RACE reads; each CDR3 protein has one entry and no DNA is given. The repertoire table contains approximately 380,000 distinct CDR3 sequences. Germline V CDR1 and CDR2: SEHNR, FQNEAQ (reference sequence). The CDR3 sequence is 16 residues long. What was sequenced was blood T cells: a sorted CD56 or NKG2C T cell subset, CD4+ or CD8+ T cells, or bulk PBMC T cells (not recorded which). The receptor was isolated from a man aged 18-70 years in good health. This chain connects TRBV7-9 to TRBJ1-2. CDR3 in amino acids: CASSLLAGPSNYGYTF.